This TCR beta chain was sequenced in a study of blood T cells in healthy people across ages. All donors came from Russia, were Caucasian and healthy, and spanned ages about 6 to 100. A second PCR, run for roughly 7 to 11 cycles, used a sample-barcoded 5' primer plus a J-beta primer mix. Unique molecular identifiers of 12 random nucleotides labeled each cDNA. In TCRdb, the 5' RACE reads were re-called with MiXCR into one record per CDR3 protein. This table has fewer than 2,000,000 distinct CDR3 sequences, roughly a third appearing once. Germline CDR1 SQVTM, CDR2 ANQGSEA. Germline trimming cut 6 bases from V and 2 bases from J; bases unmatched to any gene: 8. The CDR3 has 14 amino acids. As concerns this clonotype: Its antigen is undetermined.

Study-wide results and limits: Investigators treated diversity estimates from one million T cells as underestimates. Age advanced and TCR beta diversity per million T cells fell, roughly linearly.

The source is a woman aged 25 to 45 in good health. The V and J genes are TRBV29-1 and TRBJ2-7; 9 bases are a match to TRBD1. The source material was blood. CDR3 sequence reads: CSVATGGSPYEQYF. The DNA of the CDR3 is TGCAGCGTCGCAACAGGGGGCTCTCCCTACGAGCAGTACTTC.